Here is one T cell receptor beta chain with its context. This clonotype was counted a few times. Its specific antigen is unknown. Base qualities are missing; no much larger clone stands one base away. Library generation was performed with RT-PCR. Sequencing was performed on an Illumina HiSeq 2500. The raw public data were reprocessed by TCRdb itself: fastp quality trimming at Q25, MiXCR clonotype calling, in-frame beta chains only. Every distinct CDR3 protein forms one entry, paired with its most common genes and DNA. Counted in this sample were more than 450,000 distinct CDR3 sequences; roughly 12% of them appeared once. More than 9.5% of the sample is held by the ten biggest clonotypes. This sample is drawn from a study of response to subunit inactivated influenza vaccine (dated 2018 in TCRdb). General notes on the study: To follow how T cells responded to a trivalent subunit inactivated influenza vaccine, the researchers relied on deep quantitative profiling of the T cell receptor repertoire.

The full study reports these points: According to the authors, only a limited number of new T cells may be recruited by each seasonal influenza vaccination.

These same records also appear under a second study, on T cells expressing NK-cell markers. The second study also describes: The TCR beta cDNA libraries were made using 5'RACE template switching, a step that added both a universal primer site and unique molecular identifiers. Three sorted T-cell subsets (CD3+CD56+NKG2C+, CD3+CD56+NKG2C- and CD3+CD56-NKG2C+) from 8 or 9 donors had their TCR beta-chain repertoires profiled. Among the eight sequenced donors, seven were HCMV-seropositive and one was HCMV-seronegative. In several experiments an anti-gammadeltaTCR antibody was added to restrict sorting to alphabetaTCR-expressing T cells. In about six donors, the dominant CD3+CD56+NKG2C+ clonotypes were found to rank among the top 10 CD8+ clonotypes and to make up roughly 1.0-8% of CD8+ T cells. Those dominant clonotypes were again the most abundant among CD3+CD56-NKG2C+ cells in four donors, at about 28.3-65%. It remained unclear whether the expanded NKG2C-expressing T cell clones were specific for HCMV antigens. The study sequenced eight donors, all healthy volunteers chosen at random: three men and five women. To determine HCMV serostatus, a commercial ELISA kit was used to detect HCMV-specific IgG in serum. Peripheral blood mononuclear cells were isolated from blood by Ficoll density gradient centrifugation. For six donors, bulk peripheral blood T-cell repertoires were additionally sequenced from unsorted PBMC. cDNA synthesis was primed from the TCR beta constant segment, followed by two successive PCR amplification steps. The libraries were sequenced on Illumina HiSeq 2000/2500, MiSeq or NextSeq, producing 2 x 150 bp reads. MIGEC was used to demultiplex reads and group reads by UMI, and MiTCR was used to assemble and quantify clonotypes. To exclude erroneous sequences, only TCR cDNA sequences supported by at least two reads were retained. The tcR package was used for downstream repertoire analysis, and clonotypes were matched across fractions by CDR3 nucleotide sequence plus V segment. VDJmatch was used to annotate antigen specificity against VDJdb, with one amino acid substitution allowed in CDR3.

Sample: PBMCs from blood, taken on the day of vaccination. The source of this sequence is a middle-aged man who received an inactivated influenza vaccine. Donor details come from another sample of the same person, matched by shared clones.

This receptor carries the CDR3 CASSDHGTIYF. The bases read TGTGCCAGCAGCGACCACGGCACCATATATTTT. The chain was built from TRBV6-2 or TRBV6-3 and TRBJ1-3, with the D gene uncertain. V lost 6 bases and J lost 9 bases; the stretch between them is 9 bases long. The CDR3 runs 11 residues from the cysteine to the phenylalanine. Only the CDR3 region is kept as DNA, spanning 33 bases read in frame from base 1. In the germline V gene, CDR1 corresponds to MNHEY and CDR2 to SVGEGT.